The 20 T cell receptor beta chains below all came from one sample that was sequenced in a study of cytomegalovirus exposure and HLA in healthy donors. PCR used 60 Vbeta primers and 13 Jbeta primers. The method was immunoSEQ multiplex PCR; TCRdb's version includes in-frame clones alone and lacks a portion of them. This sample has around 230,000 clones, with over 80% found just once. Material: PBMCs. All receptors come from a middle-aged man in good health and CMV-seropositive.

This chain connects TRBV6-4 to TRBJ1-2; D call uncertain. Germline lookup yields CDR1 MRHNA and CDR2 SNTAGT. V lost 5 bases to trimming and J lost 4 bases, with 11 bases between them. CDR3 length equals 13 residues. Here the CDR3 DNA reads TGTGCCAGCAGTTGCGAAAGCATCTATGGCTACACCTTC. It is translated as CASSCESIYGYTF.

The rearrangement links TRBV6-5 to TRBJ1-1, with D maybe TRBD1 (6 bases). Germline values: CDR1 MNHEY, CDR2 SVGAGI. The CDR3 covers 11 residues. Deletions cut 6 bases from V and 6 bases from J, with 8 bases between. This CDR3 reads CASSRGPEAFF. For the CDR3, the DNA is TGTGCCAGCAGCAGGGGCCCTGAAGCTTTCTTT.

The chain recombines TRBV27 with TRBJ2-3; possible D gene TRBD1, 6 bases. CDR1 MNHEY and CDR2 SMNVEV come from the germline V gene (reference sequence). The CDR3 runs to 15 residues. V gave up 6 bases and J gave up 3 bases, with 16 bases separating them. The CDR3 region has the DNA TGTGCCAGCAGCTTTATATTGGGGGCTACAGATACGCAGTATTTT. This gives the protein CASSFILGATDTQYF.

This chain connects TRBV9 to TRBJ1-6; 8 positions match TRBD1. CDR3 size: 17 residues. The germline gives CDR1 SGDLS, CDR2 YYNGEE. The ends lost 4 bases at V and 7 bases at J; junction bases unmatched: 13. Here the CDR3 DNA reads TGTGCCAGCAGCCTCCCCCCAGACAGGGGCAGCAATTCACCCCTCCACTTT. Encoded protein: CASSLPPDRGSNSPLHF. The full variable domain, with the rest looked up from reference TRBV9 and TRBJ1-6, is DSGVTQTPKHLITATGQRVTLRCSPRSGDLSVYWYQQSLDQGLQFLIQYYNGEERAKGNILERFSAQQFPDLHSELNLSSLELGDSALYFCASSLPPDRGSNSPLHFGNGTRLTVT.

The CDR3 region is CASSRDLYGYTF. The CDR3 DNA follows: TGTGCCAGCAGTCGGGACTTGTATGGCTACACCTTC. The chain employs TRBV2 and TRBJ1-2; possible D gene TRBD1, 5 bases. Germline-derived CDR1 and CDR2 are SNHLY and FYNNEI. Trimming pared 5 bases from V and 5 bases from J, leaving 9 bases between. The CDR3 length is 12 residues.

J is TRBJ1-1 and V is TRBV7-8; 10 bases line up with TRBD1. V lost 5 bases and J lost 3; bases outside the gene matches: 9. The CDR3 sequence is 16 residues long. Germline lookup yields CDR1 SGHVS and CDR2 FQNEAQ. In DNA form, the CDR3 reads TGTGCCAGCAGCCTAGTGACAGGGGGCGCGGACACTGAAGCTTTCTTT. Translating gives CASSLVTGGADTEAFF. Full variable domain (rest looked up from reference TRBV7-8 and TRBJ1-1): GAGVSQSPRYKVAKRGQDVALRCDPISGHVSLFWYQQALGQGPEFLTYFQNEAQLDKSGLPSDRFFAERPEGSVSTLKIQRTQQEDSAVYLCASSLVTGGADTEAFFGQGTRLTVV.

This clone has just a few counts. The V gene is TRBV19, the J gene TRBJ2-5; 10 bases are a match to TRBD1. The CDR3 runs to 13 residues. V gave up 8 bases and J gave up 5 bases; unmatched junction bases: 5. The germline CDR1 and CDR2 sequences are LNHDA and SQIVND (reference sequence). The CDR3 DNA is TGTGCCAGTCGTGACAGGGGGCTGGAGACCCAGTACTTC. Protein: CASRDRGLETQYF.

V is TRBV29-1 and J is TRBJ2-1, with unresolved D. CDR1 and CDR2 (germline): SQVTM, ANQGSEA. V lost 3 bases and J lost 5, with 14 bases in between. This CDR3 is 14 amino acids long. The CDR3, as DNA: TGCAGCGTTGACGGCGAGAGGCGTAACAATGAGCAGTTCTTC. It translates to CSVDGERRNNEQFF.

Note on this clone: The junction differs from germline at one of its ends, possibly a read error. The chain links TRBV15 to TRBJ2-1; TRBD2 agrees at 13 bases. Germline CDR1 LNHNV, CDR2 YYDKDF (reference sequence). This CDR3 spans 13 amino acids. The CDR3 nucleotides are TGTGCCACCAGCAACCTTGGACTAGCGGGAGTGGTCTTC. Its translation: CATSNLGLAGVVF.

This CDR3 is CASTPLAGEAFF. The CDR3 bases are TGTGCCAGCACCCCCCTGGCGGGGGAAGCTTTCTTT. The chain recombines TRBV6-5 with TRBJ1-1; no clear D gene. Deletions cut 7 bases from V and 8 bases from J, with 14 bases between. Germline V CDR1 and CDR2: MNHEY, SVGAGI. The CDR3 contains 12 residues.

This chain connects TRBV6-1 to TRBJ2-5, with TRBD2 matching over 8 bases. With V trimmed by 7 bases and J by 4 bases, 2 bases remained unmatched. This CDR3 region has 12 residues. CDR1 is MNHNS, CDR2 SASEGT, per germline. The CDR3 spells CASTSGRETQYF. CDR3 nucleotide sequence: TGTGCCAGCACGAGCGGGAGAGAGACCCAGTACTTC.

The chain combines TRBV15 with TRBJ1-2, with 12 bases aligning to TRBD1. CDR1 LNHNV and CDR2 YYDKDF come from the germline V gene (reference sequence). V lost 6 bases to trimming and J lost 4 bases; unmatched junction nucleotides: 6. This CDR3 spans 15 amino acids. Here the CDR3 reads CATSNRDRGPYGYTF. The CDR3 DNA reads as TGTGCCACCAGTAACCGGGACAGGGGGCCCTATGGCTACACCTTC.

The chain links TRBV15 to TRBJ2-1; 9 bases are shared with TRBD2. Germline V lookup: CDR1 LNHNV, CDR2 YYDKDF (reference sequence). The CDR3 sequence is 16 residues long. J was trimmed by 2 bases and V by 3 bases; bases with no gene match: 5. In DNA, the CDR3 is TGTGCCACCAGCAGGACCGTAGCGGGAGCCTACAATGAGCAGTTCTTC. Residues: CATSRTVAGAYNEQFF.

In DNA form, the CDR3 reads TGTGCCAGTAGTAGACTAGCGCGGACAGATACGCAGTATTTT. Translated: CASSRLARTDTQYF. The rearrangement uses TRBV19 and TRBJ2-3; 8 nucleotides align to TRBD2. Germline V lookup: CDR1 LNHDA, CDR2 SQIVND (reference sequence). Losses at the gene ends were 4 bases for V and 3 bases for J; bases not matched to a gene: 3. This CDR3 region has 14 residues.

The chain joins TRBV4-1 to TRBJ2-7; TRBD1 aligns across 8 bases. V shed 0 bases and J 7 bases; nucleotides not matched to a gene: 5. This CDR3 region has 14 residues. The germline V gene encodes CDR1 MGHRA and CDR2 YSYEKL. The CDR3 bases are TGCGCCAGCAGCCAAGATCTGACAGGGGTTGAGCAGTACGTC. Its protein product is CASSQDLTGVEQYV.

In its sample, this clone was seen a few times. The chain couples TRBV27 to TRBJ2-1, with D maybe TRBD2 (6 bases). CDR1 and CDR2 (germline): MNHEY, SMNVEV (reference sequence). V shed 7 bases and J shed 10 bases, with 29 bases lying between them. This CDR3 region has 17 residues. The CDR3 DNA follows: TGTGCCAGCAACTATAAACGCGGGGTGGGAGCGCGTAGAGAGCAGTTCTTC. Translation: CASNYKRGVGARREQFF.

The genes are TRBV6-5 and TRBJ1-3, with unresolved D. Trimming cost V 0 bases and J 2 bases, with 8 bases left between them. There are 15 residues in the CDR3. From germline, CDR1 is MNHEY and CDR2 SVGAGI. CDR3 protein: CASSYSSGTGNTIYF. The DNA for the CDR3 is TGTGCCAGCAGTTACTCGAGCGGGACTGGAAACACCATATATTTT.

The chain employs TRBV6-6 and TRBJ2-1; 11 bases are a match to TRBD1. The length of the CDR3 is 16 residues. Trimming took 5 bases from V and 7 from J; bases not matched to a gene: 10. The germline V gene has CDR1 MNHNY and CDR2 SVGAGI (reference sequence). In DNA, the CDR3 is TGTGCCAGCAGTCTTTATCCGGGACAGGGGGTAAATGAGCAGTTCTTC. This encodes CASSLYPGQGVNEQFF.

This chain joins TRBV10-1 and TRBJ2-1; 8 bases fit TRBD1. CDR1 and CDR2 (germline): WNHNN, SYGVQD (reference sequence). CDR3 length equals 14 residues. Trimming at V came to 0 bases and at J to 9 bases, leaving 4 bases not matched to a gene. Written as DNA, the CDR3 is TGCGCCAGCAGTGAGTCCGGACAGGGAGGTGAGCAGTTCTTC. Translating it yields CASSESGQGGEQFF.

J is TRBJ2-3 and V is TRBV7-9, with D perhaps TRBD1 (6 bases). CDR1 is SEHNR and CDR2 is FQNEAQ in the germline V gene (reference sequence). Trimming shortened V by 5 bases and J by 0 bases, and 12 bases separated the two germline ends. This CDR3 spans 15 amino acids. CDR3: CASSPAGASTDTQYF. The CDR3 DNA reads TGTGCCAGCAGCCCCGCAGGGGCGAGCACAGATACGCAGTATTTT.